One sample yielded the 31 T cell receptor beta chains listed below, sequenced in a study of shared clonotypes between healthy human individuals. Clones were sequenced by immunoSEQ multiplex PCR, and TCRdb holds only the in-frame ones, with some missing. Of some 2,100,000 clones listed, just over 90% were seen once; the top ten hold over 1.5%. Naive CD8 cells lacked CD45RO and underwent positive selection for CCR7, leaving out terminally differentiated effector memory CD45RA+ cells. Sequenced sample: naive CD8+ T cells from PBMCs. These receptors were taken from a man younger than 35 in good health. Some clones in this sample may be carry-over from other donors' samples.

The chain employs TRBV30 and TRBJ2-7, with 10 bases matching TRBD1. The germline gives CDR1 GTSNPN, CDR2 SVGIG (reference sequence). Germline trimming cut 5 bases from V and 4 bases from J; bases unmatched to any gene: 20. The CDR3 spans 18 residues. CDR3 protein: CAWRGGRTGGSMVYEQYF. The CDR3, as DNA: TGTGCCTGGCGTGGGGGGCGGACAGGGGGTTCCATGGTGTACGAGCAGTACTTC.

The chain has TRBV11-2 and TRBJ2-5; weak D call: TRBD2 (5 bases). Trimming removed 2 bases from V and 3 bases from J, with 16 bases in between. Germline V CDR1 and CDR2: SGHAT, FQNNGV. The CDR3 contains 16 residues. CDR3 sequence (DNA): TGTGCCAGCAGCTTAATTGCGGGCGGGCCGAAAGAGACCCAGTACTTC. As protein: CASSLIAGGPKETQYF.

This clone was seen just once. This chain uses TRBV19 with TRBJ1-1; unclear D gene. V was trimmed by 5 bases and J by 5 bases, leaving 21 bases between them. CDR1 LNHDA and CDR2 SQIVND come from the germline V gene (reference sequence). This CDR3 has 16 amino acids. CDR3 in DNA: TGTGCCAGTAGTCCCCAGACCGGGATAGGTCGTACTGAAGCTTTCTTT. Amino acids: CASSPQTGIGRTEAFF.

The chain couples TRBV7-9 to TRBJ2-1; D perhaps matches TRBD1 (6 bases). V shed 5 bases and J shed 7 bases, with 15 bases lying between them. There are 14 residues in the CDR3. CDR1 and CDR2 from the germline V gene are SEHNR and FQNEAQ (reference sequence). CDR3 DNA: TGTGCCAGCAGCCCCCTGAGGGGGAGTAATGAGCAGTTCTTC. Amino acids: CASSPLRGSNEQFF.

V is TRBV27 and J is TRBJ1-5; a possible D gene is TRBD1 (5 bases). Trimming removed 6 bases at V and 0 bases at J, with 24 bases between. Per germline, CDR1 MNHEY and CDR2 SMNVEV (reference sequence). The CDR3 is 19 residues long. The chain's CDR3 is CASSPLGGPVYYSNQPQHF. The CDR3 DNA reads as TGTGCCAGCAGCCCCCTTGGGGGTCCCGTTTACTATAGCAATCAGCCCCAGCATTTT.

The chain has TRBV6-6 and TRBJ2-2, with 9 nucleotides matching TRBD2. The CDR3 consists of 16 residues. The V gene's germline CDR1 is MNHNY and CDR2 SVGAGI (reference sequence). The J segment lost 3 bases and the V segment lost 1 base, leaving 3 bases of the junction unmatched. The CDR3 sequence is CASSYWLAGDTGELFF. The DNA for the CDR3 is TGTGCCAGCAGTTACTGGTTAGCGGGGGACACCGGGGAGCTGTTTTTT.

The CDR3 region is CASSSTALSYEQYF. Written as DNA, the CDR3 is TGTGCCAGCAGTTCGACAGCCCTCTCCTACGAGCAGTACTTC. The chain joins TRBV6-6 to TRBJ2-7, with a tentative D call TRBD1 (5 bases). The CDR3 has 14 amino acids. V lost 4 bases, J lost 0 bases, and 10 bases lay in between. Germline CDR1 MNHNY, CDR2 SVGAGI (reference sequence).

The chain joins TRBV7-8 to TRBJ1-6, with D unresolved. Trimming removed 4 bases at V and 7 bases at J, with 14 bases between. Germline V gene sequence: CDR1 SGHVS, CDR2 FQNEAQ. This CDR3 has 15 amino acids. The CDR3 nucleotides read TGTGCCAGCAGCTCTCCGAGCACTTCGAATTCACCCCTCCACTTT. Amino acids: CASSSPSTSNSPLHF.

Only a few counts were recorded for this clone. This chain joins TRBV4-3 and TRBJ1-1, with D unresolved. This CDR3 is 15 amino acids long. Germline lookup yields CDR1 LGHNA and CDR2 YSLEER. The V end lost 2 bases, the J end lost 0 bases, and 10 bases lay between the germline ends. The CDR3 DNA follows: TGCGCCAGCAGCCAAAATCGTGAGGTGAACACTGAAGCTTTCTTT. It codes for CASSQNREVNTEAFF.

The chain couples TRBV14 to TRBJ2-1; 9 bases line up with TRBD2. With 4 bases clipped from V and 8 bases from J, the junction kept 9 bases outside the gene matches. The CDR3 consists of 15 residues. Germline CDR1 and CDR2: SGHDN and FVKESK. This CDR3 is CASSPLAGDEYEQFF. DNA for the CDR3: TGTGCCAGCAGCCCCTTAGCGGGAGATGAGTATGAGCAGTTCTTC.

The chain is built from TRBV29-1 and TRBJ2-4, with D hard to call. Trimming left V 2 bases short and J 4 bases short, with 9 bases between. The CDR3 loop spans 13 amino acids. Per the germline V gene, CDR1 is SQVTM and CDR2 is ANQGSEA. This CDR3 is CSVEWWQKNIQYF. The CDR3 nucleotides are TGCAGCGTTGAATGGTGGCAGAAAAACATTCAGTACTTC.

The chain uses TRBV15 and TRBJ2-7; D may be TRBD2 (5 bases). V was trimmed by 1 base and J by 4 bases, leaving 11 bases between them. The CDR3 covers 14 residues. Germline V CDR1 and CDR2: LNHNV, YYDKDF (reference sequence). CDR3 in amino acids: CATSRVVGEYEQYF. In nucleotides, the CDR3 is TGTGCCACCAGCAGAGTAGTCGGGGAATACGAGCAGTACTTC. The whole variable domain, remainder taken from reference TRBV15 and TRBJ2-7, is DAMVIQNPRYQVTQFGKPVTLSCSQTLNHNVMYWYQQKSSQAPKLLFHYYDKDFNNEADTPDNFQSRRPNTSFCFLDIRSPGLGDTAMYLCATSRVVGEYEQYFGPGTRLTVT.

V gene TRBV14 combines with J gene TRBJ1-4; 7 nucleotides match TRBD1. The trim removed 4 bases at V and 0 bases at J, leaving 5 bases unmatched. The CDR3 is made up of 16 amino acids. Germline CDR1 and CDR2: SGHDN and FVKESK. The CDR3 region has the DNA TGTGCCAGCAGCCCCGGACAGGTTGCAACTAATGAAAAACTGTTTTTT. Encoded protein: CASSPGQVATNEKLFF.

V gene TRBV5-6 combines with J gene TRBJ2-7; 10 bases are a match to TRBD2. V lost 8 bases to trimming and J lost 7 bases; unmatched junction nucleotides: 6. The germline gives CDR1 SGHDT, CDR2 YYEEEE. The CDR3 runs 12 residues. The CDR3 here is CARRLAGLEQYF. In nucleotides, the CDR3 is TGTGCCAGAAGACTAGCGGGTTTGGAGCAGTACTTC.

This clone was recorded only once. The chain employs TRBV28 and TRBJ2-7, with a possible D match to TRBD1 (6 bases). Germline-derived CDR1 and CDR2 are MDHEN and SYDVKM. The CDR3 consists of 14 residues. Deletions cut 5 bases from V and 5 bases from J, with 16 bases between. Here the CDR3 DNA reads TGTGCCAGCAGTCGGGACATGGGTGCCCACGAGCAGTACTTC. This sequence encodes CASSRDMGAHEQYF. The full variable domain, in which reference TRBV28 and TRBJ2-7 provide the parts outside the CDR3, is DVKVTQSSRYLVKRTGEKVFLECVQDMDHENMFWYRQDPGLGLRLIYFSYDVKMKEKGDIPEGYSVSREKKERFSLILESASTNQTSMYLCASSRDMGAHEQYFGPGTRLTVT.

V gene TRBV7-2 combines with J gene TRBJ1-1, with 9 bases identical to TRBD1. J was trimmed by 4 bases and V by 2 bases; bases with no gene match: 11. CDR3 size: 17 residues. Germline CDR1 and CDR2: SGHTA and FQGNSA. The DNA for the CDR3 is TGTGCCAGCAGCTTATTGGTCCTGGGACAGGGAGGCACTGAAGCTTTCTTT. Its translation is CASSLLVLGQGGTEAFF.

The chain recombines TRBV27 with TRBJ2-7, with TRBD2 matching 9 bases. Germline CDR1 and CDR2: MNHEY and SMNVEV (reference sequence). The CDR3 length is 14 residues. J gave up 5 bases and V 3 bases, and 5 bases lay outside the gene matches. CDR3 in amino acids: CASSFLAGTDEQYF. The CDR3 nucleotides read TGTGCCAGCAGTTTCCTAGCGGGAACCGACGAGCAGTACTTC.

The rearrangement links TRBV14 to TRBJ1-1; no reliable D call. This CDR3 region has 12 residues. The germline V gene has CDR1 SGHDN and CDR2 FVKESK. Between the trimmed V and J ends, which lost 0 bases and 7 bases, there was a span of 6 bases. The CDR3 is CASSQDRNEAFF. DNA for the CDR3: TGTGCCAGCAGCCAAGATAGAAATGAAGCTTTCTTT.

This chain links TRBV2 with TRBJ2-1; D remains unclear. Between the trimmed V and J ends, which lost 7 bases and 6 bases, there was a span of 19 bases. This CDR3 is 15 amino acids long. Germline V gene data show CDR1 as SNHLY and CDR2 as FYNNEI. The chain's CDR3 is CASTEGGYTTNEQFF. The DNA for the CDR3 is TGTGCCAGCACCGAAGGTGGCTACACAACCAATGAGCAGTTCTTC.

This chain joins TRBV27 and TRBJ2-5; D gene unclear. The CDR3 extends over 16 amino acids. Trimming pared 2 bases from V and 0 bases from J, leaving 13 bases between. Germline-derived CDR1 and CDR2 are MNHEY and SMNVEV (reference sequence). The DNA of the CDR3 is TGTGCCAGCAGTTTAACGGCAGATAGGAACCAAGAGACCCAGTACTTC. As protein: CASSLTADRNQETQYF.

V and J are TRBV28 and TRBJ2-7; no firm D call. Trimming removed 7 bases at V and 4 bases at J, with 14 bases between. The CDR3 extends over 13 amino acids. Germline CDR1 reads MDHEN; CDR2 reads SYDVKM. CDR3: CASNMAQSYEQYF. In nucleotides, the CDR3 is TGTGCCAGCAATATGGCCCAATCTTACGAGCAGTACTTC.

The V call is TRBV29-1, the J call TRBJ1-2, with D perhaps matching TRBD1 (6 bases). The germline V and J ends were trimmed by 7 bases and 5 bases, with 20 bases remaining between them. The length of the CDR3 is 14 residues. Germline CDR1 and CDR2: SQVTM and ANQGSEA. The DNA for the CDR3 is TGCAGCGGAGGACGGGGGCAAGAGGGTTATGGCTACACCTTC. Protein: CSGGRGQEGYGYTF.

The V call is TRBV7-9, the J call TRBJ2-1; D is perhaps TRBD2 (5 bases). Germline V CDR1 and CDR2: SEHNR, FQNEAQ (reference sequence). The CDR3 covers 14 residues. V lost 4 bases and J 5 bases, leaving 12 bases between the germline ends. Here the CDR3 reads CASSSGSRDNEQFF. CDR3 in DNA: TGTGCCAGCAGCTCGGGATCACGGGACAATGAGCAGTTCTTC. The full variable domain, in which reference TRBV7-9 and TRBJ2-1 provide the parts outside the CDR3, is DTGVSQNPRHKITKRGQNVTFRCDPISEHNRLYWYRQTLGQGPEFLTYFQNEAQLEKSRLLSDRFSAERPKGSFSTLEIQRTEQGDSAMYLCASSSGSRDNEQFFGPGTRLTVL.

The chain links TRBV5-1 to TRBJ2-3, with 7 bases fitting TRBD2. The junction had 12 bases not matched to a gene; V was cut back by 2 bases and J by 3 bases. The germline CDR1 and CDR2 sequences are SGHRS and YFSETQ. This CDR3 region has 17 residues. The CDR3 region has the DNA TGCGCCAGCAGCTTCCGGGACGGGACTATCCTAACAGATACGCAGTATTTT. It encodes CASSFRDGTILTDTQYF.

The chain couples TRBV7-2 to TRBJ2-7, with 8 bases matching TRBD1. This CDR3 comprises 14 residues. CDR1 and CDR2 from the germline V gene are SGHTA and FQGNSA. With 5 bases clipped from V and 5 bases from J, the junction kept 8 bases outside the gene matches. Here the CDR3 reads CASSLGGTGNEQYF. For the CDR3, the DNA is TGTGCCAGCAGCCTAGGAGGGACAGGCAACGAGCAGTACTTC.

The chain carries TRBV18 and TRBJ2-2, with D perhaps TRBD1 (5 bases). Trimming pared 3 bases from V and 3 bases from J, leaving 20 bases between. CDR1 is KGHSH, CDR2 LQKENI, per germline. This CDR3 is built from 18 residues. CDR3: CASSPTDSTVLYTGELFF. In DNA form, the CDR3 reads TGTGCCAGCTCACCCACAGACTCGACAGTGTTGTACACCGGGGAGCTGTTTTTT.

This clone was observed a single time. The V call is TRBV6-5, the J call TRBJ1-1; D is unclear. CDR1 is MNHEY, CDR2 SVGAGI, per germline. This CDR3 contains 14 residues. Trimming removed 0 bases from V and 8 bases from J, with 13 bases in between. The CDR3 sequence is CASSYSIGPEEAFF. The CDR3 nucleotides read TGTGCCAGCAGTTACTCGATCGGTCCAGAAGAAGCTTTCTTT.

The rearrangement uses TRBV30 and TRBJ1-2; D is ambiguous. The CDR3 consists of 12 residues. V was shortened by 1 base and J by 8 bases, with 11 bases between the two germline ends. Germline values: CDR1 GTSNPN, CDR2 SVGIG (reference sequence). The CDR3 DNA reads TGTGCCTGGAGTGATAGAGGTGTCGGCTACACCTTC. Protein: CAWSDRGVGYTF.

The gene calls are TRBV19 and TRBJ1-3; D is undetermined. Per the germline V gene, CDR1 is LNHDA and CDR2 is SQIVND (reference sequence). The CDR3 covers 16 residues. Trimming removed 5 bases from V and 0 bases from J, with 14 bases in between. This chain's CDR3 is CASSLLGPISGNTIYF. The DNA for the CDR3 is TGTGCCAGTAGTCTCCTCGGGCCGATCTCTGGAAACACCATATATTTT.

Regarding this clone: The same CDR3 can be traced to other DNA sequences in this sample. This chain links TRBV29-1 with TRBJ2-7, with D unclear. The V gene's germline CDR1 is SQVTM and CDR2 ANQGSEA. The V and J ends lost 1 base and 2 bases respectively, with 6 bases between them. The CDR3 loop spans 12 amino acids. The CDR3 region is CSVEGGTYEQYF. As DNA, the CDR3 is TGCAGCGTTGAAGGAGGTACCTACGAGCAGTACTTC.

The genes are TRBV5-4 and TRBJ2-3; D call uncertain. Germline V lookup: CDR1 SGHNT, CDR2 YYREEE (reference sequence). Trimming shortened V by 0 bases and J by 10 bases, and 18 bases separated the two germline ends. This CDR3 spans 15 amino acids. As DNA, the CDR3 is TGTGCCAGCAGCTTGGGATTGGGATCCAACGCCGCGCAGTATTTT. It yields the protein CASSLGLGSNAAQYF.